This TCR beta chain was recorded in a study of cytomegalovirus exposure and HLA in healthy donors. Study results and caveats: Confirmation in vitro established that a few CMV-associated chains were specific for CMV antigens.

Looked up from germline, CDR1 is SGHNT and CDR2 is YYREEE (reference sequence). The CDR3 has 14 amino acids. Data came from immunoSEQ multiplex PCR; TCRdb stores just in-frame clones and leaves some out. This repertoire shows fewer than 350,000 clones, 88% found once; its top ten account for approximately 0.9%. Points on this clone: Its target is unknown. The junction departs from the called germline gene at one end, perhaps through a read error.

The source of this sequence is a woman in her late teens or twenties in good health and CMV-seronegative. The gene calls are TRBV5-4 and TRBJ1-2; 7 bases are shared with TRBD1. The sequenced sample consisted of PBMCs. The CDR3 nucleotides read TGTGCCAGCACCTTGGGGGACAGTGTCTATGGCTACACCTTC. Translated, it gives CASTLGDSVYGYTF.